This entry features one T cell receptor (beta chain) sequence. The entry originates in a study of CD8 T cells in ankylosing spondylitis. Germline CDR1 reads LGHDT; CDR2 reads YNNKEL (reference sequence). CDR3 length equals 12 residues. The V segment lost 4 bases and the J segment 7 bases; nucleotides outside the gene matches: 4. Using quantitative 5'-RACE with molecular barcodes, the authors made TCR beta libraries. TCRdb analysed the 5' RACE reads with MiXCR anew, one entry per CDR3 protein. This table has about 150,000 distinct CDR3 sequences, roughly 34% appearing once. This clonotype was sampled from a male donor with ankylosing spondylitis. Specimen: synovial fluid, either unsorted or a sorted T cell fraction (not recorded which). J is TRBJ2-7 and V is TRBV3-1; 7 positions agree with TRBD1. For the CDR3, the DNA is TGTGCCAGCAGCCGACAGGGCTGGGAGCAGTACTTC. This sequence encodes CASSRQGWEQYF.